Listed below are T cell receptor beta chains from one sample, sequenced in a study of technical replicates of blood from several donors. The repertoire was sequenced with immunoSEQ multiplex PCR; TCRdb's copy has only in-frame clones and lacks some. The profile shows about 70,000 clones, just under 95% of them singletons. What was sequenced was T cells isolated from PBMCs. The source is a human donor in good health. CDR3s leave out the opening cysteine and the closing phenylalanine or tryptophan.

V	J	CDR3
TRBV9	TRBJ2-5	ASSVEGYQETQY
TRBV10-1	TRBJ2-7	ASSRDRGREQY
TRBV19	TRBJ2-7	ASSIGSSYEQY
TRBV7-2	TRBJ1-2	ASSLEVTAGGYT
TRBV27	TRBJ1-1	ASRRGTEAF
TRBV30	TRBJ2-7	AWTTSSGDIYEQY
TRBV13	TRBJ2-5	ASSSRLVGETQY
TRBV5-1	TRBJ2-6	ASSLVVGGGAGANVLT
TRBV5-1	TRBJ2-1	ASSLSGGSYNEQF
TRBV9	TRBJ2-7	ASSVGSSYEQY
TRBV9	TRBJ2-3	ASSVKMTSGSTDTQY
TRBV7-9	TRBJ2-1	AIAERSSYNEQF
TRBV6-6	TRBJ1-3	ASSATVDMNTIY
TRBV4-1	TRBJ1-5	ASSQGQGDNQPQH
TRBV11-3	TRBJ2-4	ASSLVQGNIQY
TRBV6-6	TRBJ1-5	AISNRGGQPQH
TRBV4-2	TRBJ2-5	ASSPSTSEGETQY
TRBV4-1	TRBJ1-1	ASSQGTGTHNTEAF
TRBV30	TRBJ1-1	AWIPVIGTEAF
TRBV29-1	TRBJ2-7	SVGTGGYEQY
TRBV5-1	TRBJ2-1	ASSLALVSSGTYNEQF
TRBV30	TRBJ1-5	AWSGRQHNQPQH
TRBV19	TRBJ1-1	ASSIPGRGGGTEAF
TRBV5-6	TRBJ2-1	ASSLYQSYNEQF
TRBV7-9	TRBJ1-2	ASSAWTENGYT
TRBV6-1	TRBJ1-5	ASNEGFNQPQH
TRBV9	TRBJ1-4	ASSSRGSWGEKLF
TRBV19	TRBJ2-1	ASSLRSGVGEQF
TRBV7-2	TRBJ1-3	ASSLGGGSGNTIY
TRBV5-1	TRBJ2-1	ASRIAGTNEQF
TRBV5-1	TRBJ2-2	ASSLTGATGELF
TRBV30	TRBJ1-2	AWGRTGDFGGYT
TRBV7-2	TRBJ2-4	ASSLERGLAKNIQY